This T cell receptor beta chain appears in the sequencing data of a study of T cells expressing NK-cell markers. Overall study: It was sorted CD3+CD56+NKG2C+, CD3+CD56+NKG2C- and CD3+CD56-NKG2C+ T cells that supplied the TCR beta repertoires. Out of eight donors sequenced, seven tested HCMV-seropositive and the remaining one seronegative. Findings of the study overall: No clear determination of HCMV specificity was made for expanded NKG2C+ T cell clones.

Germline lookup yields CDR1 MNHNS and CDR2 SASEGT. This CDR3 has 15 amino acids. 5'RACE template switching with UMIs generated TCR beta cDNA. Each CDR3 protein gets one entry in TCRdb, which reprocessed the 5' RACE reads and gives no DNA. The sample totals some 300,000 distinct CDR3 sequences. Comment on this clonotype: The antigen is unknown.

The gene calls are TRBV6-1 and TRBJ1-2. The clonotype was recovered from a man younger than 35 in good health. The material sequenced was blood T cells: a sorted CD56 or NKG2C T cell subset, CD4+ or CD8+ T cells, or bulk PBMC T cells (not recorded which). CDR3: CASRGKVVANSGYTF.